This passage covers 30 T cell receptor beta chains from one sample sequenced in a study of T cells in Graves' hyperthyroidism and ophthalmopathy. TCR beta CDR3 regions were amplified from RNA. An initial round of RT-PCR targeting the TCR CDR3 relied on the HTBI primer set. Using its own MiXCR run on the multiplex PCR reads, TCRdb lists one record per CDR3 protein. The table includes more than 300,000 distinct CDR3 sequences, about 14% detected once. Sequenced material: blood. The receptors were gathered from a woman younger than 45 with Graves' ophthalmopathy.

About this clonotype: It may be a read error: a sequence one base away is much more abundant. V and J are TRBV7-2 and TRBJ2-5; D is tentatively TRBD1 or TRBD2 (6 bases each). The V gene's germline CDR1 is SGHTA and CDR2 FQGNSA. There are 15 residues in the CDR3. The DNA of the CDR3 is TGTGCCAGCAGCCCGACTAGTTGGAGGGGGGAGACCCAGTGCTTC. Translating it yields CASSPTSWRGETQCF.

The chain carries TRBV5-6 and TRBJ2-3; no reliable D call. The CDR3 has 15 amino acids. The ends were cut back, 1 base at V and 1 base at J, with 10 bases in the middle. Germline lookup yields CDR1 SGHDT and CDR2 YYEEEE. The CDR3 reads CASSLKAFGTDTQYF. The CDR3 bases are TGTGCCAGCAGCTTGAAGGCCTTTGGCACAGATACGCAGTATTTT. The full variable domain, with the rest looked up from reference TRBV5-6 and TRBJ2-3, is DAGVTQSPTHLIKTRGQQVTLRCSPKSGHDTVSWYQQALGQGPQFIFQYYEEEERQRGNFPDRFSGHQFPNYSSELNVNALLLGDSALYLCASSLKAFGTDTQYFGPGTRLTVL.

In its sample, this clonotype was seen many times. The chain joins TRBV2 to TRBJ2-5, with D possibly being TRBD1 or TRBD2 (6 bases each). The germline V gene has CDR1 SNHLY and CDR2 FYNNEI. The CDR3 runs 13 residues. Trimming shortened V by 1 base and J by 5 bases, and 8 bases separated the two germline ends. The CDR3 region has the DNA TGTGCCAGCAGTGAAGAGGGGGGCGAGACCCAGTACTTC. Translating gives CASSEEGGETQYF. The variable domain in full, completed from reference TRBV2 and TRBJ2-5, reads EPEVTQTPSHQVTQMGQEVILRCVPISNHLYFYWYRQILGQKVEFLVSFYNNEISEKSEIFDDQFSVERPDGSNFTLKIRSTKLEDSAMYFCASSEEGGETQYFGPGTRLLVL.

This clonotype was counted a few times. One end of the junction does not line up with germline, which may come from a read error. V usage is TRBV7-6 and J usage is TRBJ2-1; perhaps TRBD2 as D (6 bases). The germline CDR1 and CDR2 sequences are SGHVS and FNYEAQ. The CDR3 has 20 amino acids. The CDR3 region is CASSLAKGTLGLTNYNERFF. The CDR3 nucleotides read TGTGCCAGCAGCTTAGCTAAAGGGACTTTGGGGCTGACAAACTACAATGAGCGGTTCTTC.

This clonotype was seen ten or more times. The CDR3 spells CASSSQGGGSYNEQFF. The CDR3 region has the DNA TGTGCCAGCAGCTCGCAAGGGGGGGGCTCCTACAATGAGCAGTTCTTC. The gene calls are TRBV7-3 and TRBJ2-1; D might be TRBD2 (7 bases). Trimming removed 4 bases at V and 0 bases at J, with 13 bases between. The CDR3 length is 16 residues. Germline V gene lookup returns CDR1 SGHTA and CDR2 FQGTGA.

This clonotype was seen a few times. The chain couples TRBV6-1 to TRBJ1-6, with unresolved D. The V gene's germline CDR1 is MNHNS and CDR2 SASEGT. V lost 5 bases to trimming and J lost 7 bases, with 18 bases between them. This CDR3 has 16 amino acids. The CDR3 DNA follows: TGTGCCAGCAGTTCCCGGGCCCTAGGGCGAAATTCACCCCTCCACTTT. Translating it yields CASSSRALGRNSPLHF.

The V call is TRBV28, the J call TRBJ1-5; possible D gene TRBD1, 6 bases. The CDR3 spans 13 residues. The V gene lost 4 bases and the J gene lost 6 bases, with 10 bases spanning the gap. Germline assignment: CDR1 MDHEN and CDR2 SYDVKM. CDR3 coding DNA: TGTGCCAGCAGTTGGGAGGGGGGTCAGCCCCAGCATTTT. It is translated as CASSWEGGQPQHF.

This clonotype was counted once. This chain joins TRBV5-5 and TRBJ1-2; 7 bases agree with TRBD1. This CDR3 comprises 16 residues. Germline trimming cut 2 bases from V and 3 bases from J; bases unmatched to any gene: 10. Germline values: CDR1 SGHKS, CDR2 YYEKEE (reference sequence). This chain's CDR3 is CASSFPIDREHYGYTF. CDR3 DNA sequence: TGTGCCAGCAGCTTCCCCATAGACAGGGAACACTATGGCTACACCTTC.

Many counts were recorded for this clonotype. The genes are TRBV2 and TRBJ2-5; no clear D gene. The CDR3 loop spans 12 amino acids. V gave up 5 bases and J gave up 5 bases, with 9 bases separating them. The germline V gene encodes CDR1 SNHLY and CDR2 FYNNEI. In DNA form, the CDR3 reads TGTGCCAGCAGTTCCACCCTGGAGACCCAGTACTTC. This codes for CASSSTLETQYF.

The CDR3 protein is CASSRTRDRGHEQYF. As DNA, the CDR3 is TGTGCCAGCAGCCGAACCCGGGACAGGGGGCACGAGCAGTACTTC. J is TRBJ2-7 and V is TRBV6-1; 12 nucleotides align to TRBD1. After removal of 6 bases from V and 5 bases from J, the junction contained 8 bases not matched to a gene. Per the germline V gene, CDR1 is MNHNS and CDR2 is SASEGT. This CDR3 is 15 amino acids long.

This clonotype was recorded many times. The rearrangement joins TRBV5-1 to TRBJ1-3; D not resolved. The CDR3 sequence is 14 residues long. CDR1 SGHRS and CDR2 YFSETQ come from the germline V gene. Trimming removed 0 bases at V and 4 bases at J, with 8 bases between. CDR3 in amino acids: CASSLDSRGNTIYF. In nucleotides, the CDR3 is TGCGCCAGCAGCTTGGACAGTCGCGGAAACACCATATATTTT.

The sample holds many counts of this clonotype. The chain carries TRBV6-1 and TRBJ2-1, with TRBD1 matching 8 bases. V lost 10 bases, J lost 9 bases, and 17 bases stayed unmatched. The CDR3 spans 15 residues. CDR1 and CDR2 from the germline V gene are MNHNS and SASEGT. CDR3 sequence: CATTTPQTGVGEQFF. In DNA form, the CDR3 reads TGTGCCACCACGACCCCCCAGACAGGGGTGGGTGAGCAGTTCTTC.

For the CDR3, the DNA is TGTGCCACCAGCAGAGATCTGGCCCGGCAGTCCTACGAGCAGTACTTC. Translated, it gives CATSRDLARQSYEQYF. This chain uses TRBV15 with TRBJ2-7, with D unclear. The germline V gene has CDR1 LNHNV and CDR2 YYDKDF (reference sequence). Trimming took off 0 bases at V and 1 base at J, with 13 bases between the two ends. The CDR3 totals 16 residues.

The table lists this clonotype with many counts. The V and J genes are TRBV24-1 and TRBJ2-5; 9 bases are a match to TRBD2. J gave up 4 bases and V 4 bases, and 9 bases lay outside the gene matches. The CDR3 spans 16 residues. CDR1 is KGHDR and CDR2 is SFDVKD in the germline V gene. The CDR3 region is CATSDRGTSFLETQYF. CDR3 DNA: TGTGCCACCAGTGACCGGGGGACTAGCTTCTTAGAGACCCAGTACTTC.

This clonotype was detected many times. The genes are TRBV13 and TRBJ2-7; 15 nucleotides agree with TRBD2. The CDR3 length is 18 residues. The germline CDR1 and CDR2 sequences are PRHDT and FYEKMQ (reference sequence). V gave up 0 bases and J gave up 7 bases; unmatched junction bases: 10. The CDR3 is CASSLGGLAGGPSFEQYF. CDR3 DNA sequence: TGTGCCAGCAGCTTAGGTGGACTAGCGGGGGGGCCATCGTTTGAGCAGTACTTC.

This clonotype was seen many times. V and J are TRBV20-1 and TRBJ2-2; D is ambiguous. Germline lookup yields CDR1 DFQATT and CDR2 SNEGSKA (reference sequence). This CDR3 is 13 amino acids long. V lost 0 bases to trimming and J lost 2 bases, with 4 bases between them. CDR3 in DNA: TGCAGTGCTAGAGACGTAAACACCGGGGAGCTGTTTTTT. Translating gives CSARDVNTGELFF.

The V call is TRBV27, the J call TRBJ2-7, with TRBD1 identical over 7 bases. V dropped 4 bases and J dropped 0; count of bases not matched to a gene: 6. The V gene's germline CDR1 is MNHEY and CDR2 SMNVEV (reference sequence). There are 15 residues in the CDR3. The CDR3 protein is CASSSTGLSSYEQYF. In DNA, the CDR3 is TGTGCCAGCAGTTCGACAGGGCTCAGCTCCTACGAGCAGTACTTC.

This clonotype has a handful of counts. The V gene is TRBV24-1, the J gene TRBJ2-3; 9 bases match TRBD1. The trim removed 3 bases at V and 1 base at J, leaving 4 bases unmatched. The CDR3 loop spans 16 amino acids. CDR1 and CDR2 (germline): KGHDR, SFDVKD. Here the CDR3 reads CATSDQDRGGTDTQYF. For the CDR3, the DNA is TGTGCCACCAGTGATCAGGACAGGGGTGGCACAGATACGCAGTATTTT.

This clonotype came up many times. CDR3 sequence (DNA): TGTGCCAGCAGCCCCAGCCGGGGAAGTGGGGCCAACGTCCTGACTTTC. This sequence encodes CASSPSRGSGANVLTF. The chain recombines TRBV7-6 with TRBJ2-6; the D gene is possibly TRBD2 (5 bases). Germline loops: CDR1 SGHVS, CDR2 FNYEAQ. The V and J ends lost 5 bases and 3 bases respectively, with 14 bases between them. The CDR3 is 16 amino acids. Full variable domain (remainder filled in from reference TRBV7-6 and TRBJ2-6): GAGVSQSPRYKVTKRGQDVALRCDPISGHVSLYWYRQALGQGPEFLTYFNYEAQQDKSGLPNDRFSAERPEGSISTLTIQRTEQRDSAMYRCASSPSRGSGANVLTFGAGSRLTVL.

Many counts were recorded for this clonotype. The rearrangement uses TRBV7-6 and TRBJ2-3, with 8 bases aligning to TRBD2. This CDR3 has 17 residues. CDR1 SGHVS and CDR2 FNYEAQ come from the germline V gene. The trim removed 8 bases at V and 6 bases at J, leaving 19 bases unmatched. The CDR3 region is CASSVGKRGSAADTQYF. As DNA, the CDR3 is TGTGCCAGCTCAGTGGGGAAGCGGGGGAGCGCGGCGGATACGCAGTATTTT.

This clonotype was detected a few times. A much bigger clone sits one base away, suggesting this may be a read error. This sequence joins TRBV7-9 and TRBJ1-2; D uncertain. Germline loops: CDR1 SEHNR, CDR2 FQNEAQ (reference sequence). The CDR3 length is 17 residues. Trimming removed 1 base from V and 3 bases from J, with 18 bases in between. CDR3 region: CASSLDLISPSYYGYTF. The CDR3 DNA follows: TGTGCCAGCAGCTTAGATCTGATCTCTCCGTCGTACTATGGCTACACCTTC.

This clonotype was observed at least ten times. The J gene is TRBJ1-1, the V gene TRBV20-1; 7 bases match TRBD1. Trimming removed 2 bases from V and 3 bases from J; junction bases left unmatched: 6. The length of the CDR3 is 14 residues. Germline lookup yields CDR1 DFQATT and CDR2 SNEGSKA (reference sequence). The CDR3: CSARRGDSYTEAFF. CDR3 nucleotide sequence: TGCAGTGCTAGAAGGGGGGACAGCTACACTGAAGCTTTCTTT.

This clonotype occurred many times. The chain links TRBV20-1 to TRBJ2-3; maybe TRBD2 (7 bases). Germline V gene data show CDR1 as DFQATT and CDR2 as SNEGSKA (reference sequence). Trimming removed 8 bases from V and 8 bases from J, with 23 bases in between. This CDR3 is built from 14 residues. The CDR3 nucleotides are TGCAGTAGGGGGGGGACTCCATTGCGGGGTACGCAGTATTTT. This encodes CSRGGTPLRGTQYF.

There are many counts of this clonotype. The gene calls are TRBV5-1 and TRBJ2-7, with 10 bases matching TRBD1. There are 13 residues in the CDR3. CDR1 is SGHRS and CDR2 is YFSETQ in the germline V gene. J gave up 5 bases and V 4 bases, and 3 bases lay outside the gene matches. CDR3 DNA sequence: TGCGCCAGCAGCAGGGACAGGGGTCACGAGCAGTACTTC. Translating it yields CASSRDRGHEQYF.

The CDR3 is CASSQNTGQGNGYTF. The CDR3 region has the DNA TGTGCCAGCAGCCAAAATACGGGACAGGGAAATGGCTACACCTTC. The chain joins TRBV3-1 to TRBJ1-2; 9 bases are shared with TRBD1. In germline, CDR1 is LGHDT, CDR2 YNNKEL (reference sequence). The CDR3 is 15 residues long. The trim removed 2 bases at V and 6 bases at J, leaving 7 bases unmatched.

The chain combines TRBV10-3 with TRBJ1-1; D not resolved. This CDR3 region has 16 residues. Trimming took off 3 bases at V and 3 bases at J, with 17 bases between the two ends. Germline V lookup: CDR1 ENHRY, CDR2 SYGVKD. The CDR3 sequence is CAISDVARSGDTEAFF. The CDR3 region has the DNA TGTGCCATCAGTGACGTAGCCAGGTCAGGTGACACTGAAGCTTTCTTT.

This clonotype was picked up many times. The chain employs TRBV18 and TRBJ2-7, with D tentatively TRBD1 or TRBD2 (6 bases each). Germline V gene data show CDR1 as KGHSH and CDR2 as LQKENI. Trimming pared 5 bases from V and 5 bases from J, leaving 16 bases between. The CDR3 covers 14 residues. The CDR3 bases are TGTGCCAGCTCATGGTACAGGGAGGACGACGAGCAGTACTTC. Translated: CASSWYREDDEQYF.

This clonotype was observed many times. The V call is TRBV11-2, the J call TRBJ2-3, with 12 bases identical to TRBD2. CDR1 and CDR2 (germline): SGHAT, FQNNGV. Trimming took 3 bases from V and 6 from J; bases not matched to a gene: 7. The CDR3 length is 16 residues. The CDR3 protein is CASSLGLAGGLDTQYF. The DNA for the CDR3 is TGTGCCAGCAGCTTGGGTCTAGCGGGGGGGCTGGATACGCAGTATTTT.

There are many counts of this clonotype. This chain links TRBV6-1 with TRBJ2-7; D not certain. V dropped 5 bases and J dropped 3 bases, with 17 bases sitting between them. The V gene's germline CDR1 is MNHNS and CDR2 SASEGT. This CDR3 contains 15 residues. DNA of the CDR3: TGTGCCAGCAGTTACAAGGCTCGAAGTGTCTACGAGCAGTACTTC. Translation gives CASSYKARSVYEQYF.

This clonotype was counted at least ten times. This chain joins TRBV7-2 and TRBJ2-7, with 9 bases fitting TRBD2. Unmatched junction bases numbered 0, after V lost 1 base and J lost 2 bases. The CDR3 totals 14 residues. Germline CDR1 SGHTA, CDR2 FQGNSA. CDR3 bases: TGTGCCAGCAGCTTAGGACTAGCGGCCTACGAGCAGTACTTC. The encoded protein is CASSLGLAAYEQYF.